This record concerns one T cell receptor (beta chain) sequence. This entry belongs to a study of blood T cell repertoires in COVID-19. Study in general: Samples came from the United States, Italy and Spain, spanning acute and convalescent COVID-19. In each case, the material was cDNA or gDNA derived from T cells, B-cell-depleted T cells, or PBMCs.

The CDR3 extends over 15 amino acids. Between the trimmed V and J ends, which lost 5 bases and 0 bases, there was a span of 11 bases. Germline V lookup: CDR1 SGHDN, CDR2 FVKESK. In the authors' methods: Scientists estimated how many nucleated cells there were by amplifying reference gene primers. The method was immunoSEQ multiplex PCR; TCRdb's version includes in-frame clones alone and lacks a portion of them. V and J calls and clone size are as listed in that table; D and trimming were resolved from the DNA. The top ten hold roughly 2.5% of the sample, which has 200,000 to 250,000 clones, about nine tenths seen once.

The specimen was peripheral blood. The source is a woman aged 55-70 years with acute or convalescent COVID-19. The V call is TRBV14, the J call TRBJ2-4; TRBD1 is a possible D gene (6 bases). The CDR3 DNA reads TGTGCCAGCAGCAAGACAGGCCTAGCCAAAAACATTCAGTACTTC. As protein: CASSKTGLAKNIQYF.